This T cell receptor beta chain is from a study of cytomegalovirus exposure and HLA in healthy donors. A few counts support this clone. The target antigen is unknown. Study-wide findings and caveats: Clonal expansion was found to be greater in HLA-associated TCR beta chains than in equally common others in a later analysis. In a later analysis, productive TCRs from donors in an Asian-associated ancestry cluster reportedly carried fewer N-insertions than the cohort mean. Earlier findings revealed that most TCR beta V segments proved productive either about 87% or about 30% of the time.

The PCR was carried out with 60 Vbeta primers and 13 Jbeta primers. The data were produced by immunoSEQ multiplex PCR, yet TCRdb's version contains in-frame clones alone and is incomplete. This table has about 130,000 clones, over 15% appearing once. V was pared by 2 bases and J by 7 bases, with 23 bases of the junction left unmatched. CDR3 length equals 19 residues. The germline V gene encodes CDR1 MGHRA and CDR2 YSYEKL. The TCR was taken from a female donor in good health and CMV-seropositive. Sequences were obtained from PBMCs. The chain combines TRBV4-1 with TRBJ2-7; 7 bases line up with TRBD1. CDR3 coding DNA: TGCGCCAGCAGCCAATTAGCCCTGGGCCGACAGGGTTTATCGGGGGAGCAGTACTTC. Translation gives CASSQLALGRQGLSGEQYF.